This T cell receptor (beta chain) was observed in a study of CD8 T cells in ankylosing spondylitis. Via MiXCR, TCRdb re-called the 5' RACE reads, giving one row per CDR3 protein. The table shows 80,000 to 100,000 distinct CDR3 sequences, with about 9% occurring only once. The CDR3 has 15 residues. V lost 3 bases and J lost 4; bases outside the gene matches: 7. The germline gives CDR1 SGHAT, CDR2 FQNNGV. The chain couples TRBV11-2 to TRBJ2-3, with 7 nucleotides matching TRBD2. This receptor was identified in a male donor with ankylosing spondylitis or in good health (not recorded which). Sequencing was performed on blood, either unsorted or a sorted T cell fraction (not recorded which). The CDR3 sequence: CASSFGEGRADTQYF. CDR3 coding DNA: TGTGCCAGCAGCTTCGGGGAGGGGAGGGCAGATACGCAGTATTTT.